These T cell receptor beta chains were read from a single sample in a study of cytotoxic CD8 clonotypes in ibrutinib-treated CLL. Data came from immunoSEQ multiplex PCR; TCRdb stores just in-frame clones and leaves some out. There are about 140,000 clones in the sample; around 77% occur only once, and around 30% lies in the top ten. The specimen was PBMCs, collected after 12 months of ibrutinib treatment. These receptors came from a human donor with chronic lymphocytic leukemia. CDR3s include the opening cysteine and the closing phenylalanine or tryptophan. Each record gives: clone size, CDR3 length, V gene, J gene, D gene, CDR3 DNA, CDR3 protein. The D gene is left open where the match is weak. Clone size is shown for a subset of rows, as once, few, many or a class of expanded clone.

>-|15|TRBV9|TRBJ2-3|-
TGTGCCAGCAGTCGTGACACACTCTACACAGATACGCAGTATTTT
CASSRDTLYTDTQYF
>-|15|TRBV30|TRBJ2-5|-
TGTGCCTGGAGTTTGTCAGGGGGGGGCCAAGAGACCCAGTACTTC
CAWSLSGGGQETQYF
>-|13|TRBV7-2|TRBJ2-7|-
TGTGCCAGCAGCCGAGGGAAGGATTACGAGCAGTACTTC
CASSRGKDYEQYF
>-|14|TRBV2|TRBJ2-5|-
TGTGCCAGCACAAAGTTGGGGGGAACGGAGACCCAGTACTTC
CASTKLGGTETQYF
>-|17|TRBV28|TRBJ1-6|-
TGTGCCAGCGTGGCCGGTTACGCGAACGCCTATAATTCACCCCTCCACTTT
CASVAGYANAYNSPLHF
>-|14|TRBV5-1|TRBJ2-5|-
TGCGCCAGCAGCTCAGGAGGGGGCCAAGAGACCCAGTACTTC
CASSSGGGQETQYF
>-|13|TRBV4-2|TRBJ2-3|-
TGTGCCAGCAGCCAATTGCTAACAGATACGCAGTATTTT
CASSQLLTDTQYF
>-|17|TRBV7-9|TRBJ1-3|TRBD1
TGTGCCAGCAGAGGTACGGGACAGGCCCACTCTGGAAACACCATATATTTT
CASRGTGQAHSGNTIYF
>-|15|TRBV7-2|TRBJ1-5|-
TGTGCCAGCAGCGGAGCCGGGGCGAACAATCAGCCCCAGCATTTT
CASSGAGANNQPQHF
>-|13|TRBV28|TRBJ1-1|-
TGTGCCAGCAGTCCGCCGGGTAGAACTGAAGCTTTCTTT
CASSPPGRTEAFF
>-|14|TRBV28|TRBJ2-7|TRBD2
TGTGCCAGCATAGCTCCGGGACTAGCGTACGAGCAGTACTTC
CASIAPGLAYEQYF
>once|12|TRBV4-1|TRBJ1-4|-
TGCGCCAGCAGCCCCCCTTTTGAAAAACTGTTTTTT
CASSPPFEKLFF
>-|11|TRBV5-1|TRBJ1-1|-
TGCGCCAGCACCACAGGCGGAGAAGCTTTCTTT
CASTTGGEAFF
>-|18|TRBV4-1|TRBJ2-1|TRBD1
TGCGCCAGCAGCCAAGATCCCCCTGGGACAGGGAACTACAATGAGCAGTTCTTC
CASSQDPPGTGNYNEQFF
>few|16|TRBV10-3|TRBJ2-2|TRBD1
TGTGCCATCAGTGACACACAGGGGGTTGGGACCGGGGAGCTGTTTTTT
CAISDTQGVGTGELFF
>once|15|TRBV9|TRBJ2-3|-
TGTGCCAGCAGCCTTGCTCACGGAGCCACAGATACGCAGTATTTT
CASSLAHGATDTQYF
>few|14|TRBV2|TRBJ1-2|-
TGTGCCAGCAGTGAAGCGCAGGGAACGGGAGGCTACACCTTC
CASSEAQGTGGYTF
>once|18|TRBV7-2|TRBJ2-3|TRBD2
TGTGCCAGCAGCTTAGTGGCGGGTAGCGGGAGAAGCACAGATACGCAGTATTTT
CASSLVAGSGRSTDTQYF
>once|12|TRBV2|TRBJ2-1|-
TGTGCCAGCGGGTTCCTTAACAATGAGCAGTTCTTC
CASGFLNNEQFF
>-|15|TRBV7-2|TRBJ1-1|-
TGTGCCAGCAGCTTAGGATACGGAGGGTACACTGAAGCTTTCTTT
CASSLGYGGYTEAFF
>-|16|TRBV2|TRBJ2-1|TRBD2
TGTGCCAGCACCCGGACTAGCGGGGGCCAAGACAATGAGCAGTTCTTC
CASTRTSGGQDNEQFF
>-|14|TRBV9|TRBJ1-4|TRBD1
TGTGCCAGCAGCGCCGGGACAGTGAATGAAAAACTGTTTTTT
CASSAGTVNEKLFF
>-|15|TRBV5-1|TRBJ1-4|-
TGCGCCAGCAGCTTGTTGGGAGCAACTAATGAAAAACTGTTTTTT
CASSLLGATNEKLFF
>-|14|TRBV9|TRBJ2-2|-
TGTGCCAGCAGCGAGGGCCCTGGGACCGGGGAGCTGTTTTTT
CASSEGPGTGELFF
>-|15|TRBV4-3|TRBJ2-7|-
TGCGCCAGCAGCCAAGGGAGGGCAGGGTCCTACGAGCAGTACTTC
CASSQGRAGSYEQYF
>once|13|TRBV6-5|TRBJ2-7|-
TGTGCCAGCAGTCTTGGACCCTCCTACGAGCAGTACTTC
CASSLGPSYEQYF
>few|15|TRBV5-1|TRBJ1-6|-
TGCGCCAGCAGCGGAGACGGGTCTCGTAATTCACCCCTCCACTTT
CASSGDGSRNSPLHF
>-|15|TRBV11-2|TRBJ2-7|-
TGTGCCAGCAGCTCCCCCGGGACTCTCACGGTCGAGCAGTACTTC
CASSSPGTLTVEQYF
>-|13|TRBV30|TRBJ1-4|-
TGTGCCTGGAGTGTACATGGGAATGAAAAACTGTTTTTT
CAWSVHGNEKLFF